This T cell receptor beta chain came from a study of cytomegalovirus exposure and HLA in healthy donors. Study-wide context: The 100 to 150 validation repertoires matched the 650 to 850 first-cohort repertoires in platform, a later analysis reported. Points from the study as a whole: The study labeled approximately 150 TCR beta chains cytomegalovirus-associated. First-cohort TCR clusters were later found to tend to co-occur in the 90 to 150 validation repertoires.

Assay: immunoSEQ multiplex PCR; the TCRdb copy retains only in-frame clones and omits some. The table has fewer than 85,000 clones, about 93% seen once. The donors were in the roughly 130-subject validation cohort, distinct from the approximately 670-subject first cohort. This clone was seen only once. Its antigen is undetermined. This clonotype was obtained from a woman aged 18 to 35 in good health and CMV-seronegative. Material for sequencing was PBMCs.

CDR3 DNA: TGTGCCAGCAGCCAGCTCGGGTCCACCTACGAGCAGTACTTC. Its translation is CASSQLGSTYEQYF. The chain combines TRBV7-9 with TRBJ2-7, with no clear D. Trimming took off 5 bases at V and 2 bases at J, with 13 bases between the two ends. Germline V lookup: CDR1 SEHNR, CDR2 FQNEAQ (reference sequence). This CDR3 has 14 residues.